This TCR beta chain originates from a study of T cells in Graves' hyperthyroidism and ophthalmopathy. Points from the study as a whole: Ophthalmopathy onset followed model prediction by a median approximately seven months. Most thyroid clonotypes with frequency above 0.001 were detected in blood.

V was clipped by 7 bases and J by 8 bases; unmatched bases: 11. The CDR3 is 14 amino acids. The CDR3 regions of TCR beta were amplified from RNA transcripts. RT-PCR in the first round (using the HTBI primer set) targeted the TCR CDR3. TCRdb used MiXCR to reprocess the multiplex PCR reads, holding one entry per CDR3 protein. The sample has more than 300,000 distinct CDR3 sequences; roughly 14% are singletons. This clonotype has only a few counts. The antigen is unknown. Given a much more abundant clone one base away, this may be a read error. This chain links TRBV12-3 or TRBV12-4 with TRBJ2-1, with 7 bases lining up with TRBD1. Sequences were obtained from blood. The receptor comes from a woman aged 25 to 39 with Graves' hyperthyroidism. The CDR3 is CASTKYQQGYEQFF. The CDR3 region has the DNA TGTGCCAGCACCAAATACCAACAGGGGTATGAGCAGTTCTTC.